Below, 24 T cell receptor beta chains from the same sample are listed, as sequenced in a study of T cell repertoires in cytomegalovirus infection. MiXCR was run by TCRdb on the reads, yielding one entry per CDR3 protein. Altogether hundreds of thousands of distinct CDR3 sequences are present, around 32% being singletons, with the ten largest covering 15% to 20%. For these TCRs, the target antigens are not known. The material was cultured PBMCs, obtained from culture after CMV antigen stimulation. Source of these receptors: a human donor in good health (CMV status not recorded). Some clones in this sample may be carry-over from other donors' samples.

The rearrangement uses TRBV6-2 or TRBV6-3 and TRBJ2-7, with D unresolved. Germline V CDR1 and CDR2: MNHEY, SVGEGT. This CDR3 has 15 residues. V lost 6 bases, J lost 2 bases, and 17 bases lay in between. In DNA, the CDR3 is TGTGCCAGCAGCTCCTTCAGGTTTGAAGCCTACGAGCAGTACTTC. Translation: CASSSFRFEAYEQYF.

This clonotype was picked up a small number of times. This chain uses TRBV6-2 or TRBV6-3 with TRBJ2-7; no definite D call. Germline V gene data show CDR1 as MNHEY and CDR2 as SVGEGT. The germline V and J ends were trimmed by 6 bases and 5 bases, with 11 bases remaining between them. CDR3 length: 12 amino acids. The CDR3, as DNA: TGTGCCAGCAGACCCTATCTCGACGAGCAGTACTTC. It specifies CASRPYLDEQYF.

The chain carries TRBV20-1 and TRBJ2-3; D is tentatively TRBD1 or TRBD2 (5 bases each). The germline gives CDR1 DFQATT, CDR2 SNEGSKA (reference sequence). The CDR3 has 13 amino acids. Trimming left V 6 bases short and J 6 bases short, with 16 bases between. This CDR3 reads CSAREQARDTQYF. The CDR3 DNA is TGCAGTGCCAGGGAGCAAGCGCGGGATACGCAGTATTTT.

V usage is TRBV12-5 and J usage is TRBJ2-3, with TRBD1 matching over 7 bases. The germline V gene has CDR1 LGHNT and CDR2 FRNRAP. With V trimmed by 3 bases and J by 4 bases, 10 bases remained unmatched. CDR3 length: 16 residues. The CDR3 sequence: CASGLATTGVADTQYF. The CDR3 nucleotides are TGTGCTAGTGGTTTAGCTACTACAGGGGTCGCAGATACGCAGTATTTT.

Only a few counts were recorded for this clonotype. J is TRBJ1-1 and V is TRBV28, with D possibly being TRBD1 (5 bases). The CDR3 covers 15 residues. Trimming removed 3 bases from V and 1 base from J, with 12 bases in between. CDR1 is MDHEN, CDR2 SYDVKM, per germline. The CDR3 sequence is CASSFVGAGNTEAFF. The DNA of the CDR3 is TGTGCCAGCAGTTTCGTAGGGGCGGGGAACACTGAAGCTTTCTTT.

This clonotype was counted between two and nine times. In nucleotides, the CDR3 is TGTGCCAGCAGCCGCCCCCTAGCGGGAGATGTTCAAGAGACCCAGTACTTC. Protein: CASSRPLAGDVQETQYF. The chain joins TRBV7-9 to TRBJ2-5, with 10 bases fitting TRBD2. The germline V gene has CDR1 SEHNR and CDR2 FQNEAQ (reference sequence). Trimming cost V 5 bases and J 2 bases; bases outside gene matches: 11. The CDR3 is 17 amino acids. Complete variable domain (other parts from reference TRBV7-9 and TRBJ2-5): DTGVSQNPRHKITKRGQNVTFRCDPISEHNRLYWYRQTLGQGPEFLTYFQNEAQLEKSRLLSDRFSAERPKGSFSTLEIQRTEQGDSAMYLCASSRPLAGDVQETQYFGPGTRLLVL.

This sequence joins TRBV7-8 and TRBJ1-2; D unresolved. The germline CDR1 and CDR2 sequences are SGHVS and FQNEAQ. The CDR3 sequence is 14 residues long. V gave up 5 bases and J gave up 4 bases, with 14 bases separating them. CDR3 DNA sequence: TGTGCCAGCAGCCACTCTGGAAGGCTCTATGGCTACACCTTC. It specifies CASSHSGRLYGYTF.

This sequence joins TRBV6-5 and TRBJ1-4; D gene uncertain. Germline CDR1 and CDR2: MNHEY and SVGAGI. CDR3 length: 14 amino acids. The V gene lost 5 bases and the J gene lost 3 bases, with 10 bases spanning the gap. The chain's CDR3 is CASSLLRANEKLFF. The CDR3 DNA follows: TGTGCCAGCAGTCTACTAAGGGCTAATGAAAAACTGTTTTTT.

Ten or more counts support this clonotype. The J gene is TRBJ2-1, the V gene TRBV7-2, with 12 bases aligning to TRBD2. After removal of 5 bases from V and 0 bases from J, the junction contained 14 bases not matched to a gene. Germline V gene lookup returns CDR1 SGHTA and CDR2 FQGNSA. This CDR3 is built from 20 residues. The CDR3 sequence is CASSPGASGRALDSYNEQFF. As DNA, the CDR3 is TGTGCCAGCAGCCCCGGGGCTAGCGGGAGGGCCCTCGACTCCTACAATGAGCAGTTCTTC.

This clonotype has a handful of counts. The chain recombines TRBV7-9 with TRBJ1-1, with D possibly matching TRBD1 (6 bases). V was trimmed by 5 bases and J by 5 bases, leaving 9 bases between them. This CDR3 is built from 12 residues. Germline CDR1 is SEHNR and CDR2 is FQNEAQ (reference sequence). The CDR3: CASSTQGTEAFF. Written as DNA, the CDR3 is TGTGCCAGCAGCACTCAGGGGACTGAAGCTTTCTTT.

The J gene is TRBJ2-5, the V gene TRBV5-4, with TRBD1 matching over 8 bases. V lost 5 bases, J lost 2 bases, and 8 bases stayed unmatched. Germline V CDR1 and CDR2: SGHNT, YYREEE (reference sequence). The CDR3 has 15 amino acids. CDR3 sequence: CASRPTGGLQETQYF. DNA of the CDR3: TGTGCCAGCAGACCCACAGGGGGGCTTCAAGAGACCCAGTACTTC.

The rearrangement uses TRBV5-1 and TRBJ2-1; 9 bases align to TRBD2. Trimming removed 6 bases from V and 1 base from J; junction bases left unmatched: 8. CDR1 is SGHRS and CDR2 is YFSETQ in the germline V gene. This CDR3 is built from 16 residues. The CDR3 spells CASTRAGGGSYNEQFF. Written as DNA, the CDR3 is TGCGCCAGCACCCGGGCGGGAGGGGGGTCCTACAATGAGCAGTTCTTC.

In this sample, this clonotype turned up a few times. V and J are TRBV12-3 or TRBV12-4 and TRBJ2-7; D may be TRBD1 or TRBD2 (5 bases each). This CDR3 is 14 amino acids long. The ends were cut back, 8 bases at V and 0 bases at J, with 14 bases in the middle. CDR3 region: CASGLGRTSYEQYF. The CDR3 DNA reads TGTGCCAGCGGACTGGGACGGACCTCCTACGAGCAGTACTTC.

This clonotype has only a few counts. V gene TRBV19 combines with J gene TRBJ2-1, with 8 nucleotides matching TRBD2. Germline CDR1 reads LNHDA; CDR2 reads SQIVND (reference sequence). CDR3 length: 16 amino acids. Trimming at V came to 7 bases and at J to 2 bases, leaving 10 bases not matched to a gene. CDR3 protein: CASTKAAGGPYNEQFF. In DNA form, the CDR3 reads TGTGCCAGTACTAAAGCCGCGGGAGGTCCCTACAATGAGCAGTTCTTC.

Only a few counts were recorded for this clonotype. This chain uses TRBV6-1 with TRBJ1-1; D is unresolved. CDR3 length: 14 residues. Trimming removed 6 bases from V and 5 bases from J, with 16 bases in between. The V gene's germline CDR1 is MNHNS and CDR2 SASEGT. Written as DNA, the CDR3 is TGTGCCAGCAGCTGGGGAATCGGTGATACTGAAGCTTTCTTT. It is translated as CASSWGIGDTEAFF.

This chain connects TRBV7-2 to TRBJ1-1; the D is unclear. V was pared by 2 bases and J by 1 base, with 11 bases between. The CDR3 contains 15 residues. Per the germline V gene, CDR1 is SGHTA and CDR2 is FQGNSA. DNA for the CDR3: TGTGCCAGCAGCTTATATTTGGCGGAGAACACTGAAGCTTTCTTT. Translating gives CASSLYLAENTEAFF. The whole variable domain, filled in from reference TRBV7-2 and TRBJ1-1, reads GAGVSQSPSNKVTEKGKDVELRCDPISGHTALYWYRQSLGQGLEFLIYFQGNSAPDKSGLPSDRFSAERTGGSVSTLTIQRTQQEDSAVYLCASSLYLAENTEAFFGQGTRLTVV.

This clonotype was counted at least ten times. The V and J genes are TRBV7-2 and TRBJ2-7; 13 bases line up with TRBD2. Trimming took 0 bases from V and 2 from J; bases not matched to a gene: 1. Germline V gene lookup returns CDR1 SGHTA and CDR2 FQGNSA. The CDR3 has 16 amino acids. CDR3: CASSLAGLAGTYEQYF. DNA of the CDR3: TGTGCCAGCAGCTTAGCGGGACTAGCGGGAACCTACGAGCAGTACTTC.

Ten or more counts support this clonotype. The rearrangement links TRBV12-3 or TRBV12-4 to TRBJ1-4; 9 nucleotides align to TRBD1. J was trimmed by 7 bases and V by 5 bases; bases with no gene match: 8. The CDR3 has 15 amino acids. The CDR3, as DNA: TGTGCCAGCAGTGGGGCCGAGACAGGGGGTGAAAAACTGTTTTTT. It codes for CASSGAETGGEKLFF.

This clonotype has only a few counts. J is TRBJ2-3 and V is TRBV4-2, with TRBD2 identical over 7 bases. The CDR3 runs to 19 residues. Trimming at V came to 2 bases and at J to 0 bases, leaving 14 bases not matched to a gene. The germline V gene has CDR1 LGHNA and CDR2 YNFKEQ. For the CDR3, the DNA is TGTGCCAGCAGCCAAAGACAAGCGGGGCCCTTGCCTAGCACAGATACGCAGTATTTT. Translated, it gives CASSQRQAGPLPSTDTQYF.

A remark on this clonotype: The conserved closing phenylalanine or tryptophan is absent in this CDR3, likely reflecting a read error. This chain uses TRBV12-3 or TRBV12-4 with TRBJ1-5; 8 bases map to TRBD1. V dropped 6 bases and J dropped 5; count of bases not matched to a gene: 12. The CDR3 length is 16 residues. DNA for the CDR3: TGTGCCAGCAGCCAAACCCCTCCGGGACAGGATCAGCCCCAGCATTCT. This gives the protein CASSQTPPGQDQPQHS.

This chain connects TRBV23-1 to TRBJ2-5, with D possibly called TRBD1 or TRBD2 (5 bases each). TRBV23-1 is annotated as an ORF whose role is uncertain. This CDR3 contains 14 residues. V lost 0 bases, J lost 4 bases, and 9 bases lay in between. DNA for the CDR3: TGCGCCAGCAGTCAATCCTGGGGGACAGAGACCCAGTACTTC. This translates into CASSQSWGTETQYF.

The genes are TRBV7-6 and TRBJ2-1; D is perhaps TRBD2 (6 bases). The CDR3 contains 15 residues. Trimming pared 4 bases from V and 4 bases from J, leaving 14 bases between. Germline-derived CDR1 and CDR2 are SGHVS and FNYEAQ. Here the CDR3 reads CASSSVGDLYNEQFF. The CDR3, as DNA: TGTGCCAGCAGCTCAGTGGGGGACTTGTACAATGAGCAGTTCTTC.

This clonotype appeared a few times. This chain connects TRBV12-3 or TRBV12-4 to TRBJ2-7, with D unclear. V was clipped by 3 bases and J by 4 bases, with 13 bases between them. The CDR3 contains 14 residues. This CDR3 is CASSFLPPQYEQYF. The CDR3 bases are TGTGCCAGCAGTTTTTTACCACCCCAATACGAGCAGTACTTC.

This chain connects TRBV10-3 to TRBJ1-5, with TRBD1 matching over 7 bases. The CDR3 sequence is 16 residues long. Trimming cost V 3 bases and J 4 bases; bases outside gene matches: 9. Looked up from germline, CDR1 is ENHRY and CDR2 is SYGVKD. The CDR3 DNA sequence: TGTGCCATCAGTGATCAGACAGGGATTGGTAATCAGCCCCAGCATTTT. This gives the protein CAISDQTGIGNQPQHF.